This T cell receptor (beta chain) was sequenced for a study of blood T cell repertoires in COVID-19. Sequenced by immunoSEQ multiplex PCR; TCRdb stores in-frame clones only, minus some. Counted here are some 200,000 clones, over 70% occurring once; the ten biggest clones make up about 7.2%. The ends were cut back, 6 bases at V and 3 bases at J, with 15 bases in the middle. Germline lookup yields CDR1 LGHDT and CDR2 YNNKEL (reference sequence). CDR3 length equals 15 residues. The TCR comes from a woman between 65 and 79 years old with acute or convalescent COVID-19. The sample was peripheral blood. The genes are TRBV3-1 (or the pseudogene TRBV3-2) and TRBJ2-1, with D perhaps TRBD2 (7 bases). CDR3 sequence: CASRGAGALYNEQFF. CDR3 bases: TGTGCCAGCAGAGGGGCGGGGGCCCTCTACAATGAGCAGTTCTTC.